This T cell receptor beta chain was documented in a study of persistence of HIV-infected CD4 T cells. Findings of the study overall: Antigen-responding cells were enriched for degenerate expanded CDR3beta sequences.

By share, this clone ranks as medium-sized. The antigen is unknown. An overlapping HIV-1 Gag peptide pool stimulated these cells at about 0.9 ug/peptide/mL. Sorting selected CD4+ T cells upregulating both CD40 ligand and CD69. The CDR3 consists of 15 residues. Germline CDR1 and CDR2: SGHDT and YYEEEE. Trimming took 4 bases from V and 4 from J; bases not matched to a gene: 6. Sequencing used immunoSEQ version 4 in survey mode. The assay was immunoSEQ multiplex PCR, and TCRdb's table has in-frame clones only and misses some. The data hold tens of thousands of clones, with roughly 71% observed a single time.

V is TRBV5-6 and J is TRBJ2-2; 8 nucleotides match TRBD1. The receptor comes from an adult man with HIV who was CMV-seropositive. Sequenced here: CD4+ T cells sorted from PBMCs after roughly 17-hour stimulation, sampled from a patient who received antiretroviral therapy. The CDR3 spells CASSAWDRTTGELFF. CDR3 DNA sequence: TGTGCCAGCAGCGCCTGGGACAGGACCACCGGGGAGCTGTTTTTT. Based on the CDR3 plus reference TRBV5-6 and TRBJ2-2, the full variable domain is DAGVTQSPTHLIKTRGQQVTLRCSPKSGHDTVSWYQQALGQGPQFIFQYYEEEERQRGNFPDRFSGHQFPNYSSELNVNALLLGDSALYLCASSAWDRTTGELFFGEGSRLTVL.